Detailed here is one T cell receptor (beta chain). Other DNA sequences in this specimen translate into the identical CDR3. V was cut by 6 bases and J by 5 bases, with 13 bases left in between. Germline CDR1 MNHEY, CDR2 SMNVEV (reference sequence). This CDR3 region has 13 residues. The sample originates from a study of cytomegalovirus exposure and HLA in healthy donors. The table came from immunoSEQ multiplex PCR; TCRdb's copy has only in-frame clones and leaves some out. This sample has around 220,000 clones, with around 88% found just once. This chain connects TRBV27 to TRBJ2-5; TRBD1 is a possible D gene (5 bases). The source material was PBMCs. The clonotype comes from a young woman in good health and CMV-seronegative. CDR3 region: CASRTTGAETQYF. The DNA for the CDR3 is TGTGCCAGCAGAACGACTGGGGCGGAGACCCAGTACTTC.